These 27 T cell receptor beta chains originate from one sample sequenced in a study of T cell responses to AZD1222 COVID-19 vaccine. Only in-frame clones appear in the TCRdb table, and some are missing; sequencing was by immunoSEQ multiplex PCR. Of about 130,000 clones listed, roughly 93% are singletons. This specimen consisted of peripheral blood, obtained on day 0 of AZD1222 vaccination. These receptors were collected from an adult in good health.

The rearrangement links TRBV7-2 to TRBJ2-7; 7 nucleotides align to TRBD1. With 5 bases clipped from V and 3 bases from J, the junction kept 7 bases outside the gene matches. There are 14 residues in the CDR3. From germline, CDR1 is SGHTA and CDR2 FQGNSA. Here the CDR3 DNA reads TGTGCCAGCAGCGCCCTTACAGGGGACTACGAGCAGTACTTC. Translation: CASSALTGDYEQYF.

This sequence joins TRBV3-1 (or the pseudogene TRBV3-2) and TRBJ2-1, with 8 positions matching TRBD1. With V trimmed by 2 bases and J by 6 bases, 6 bases remained unmatched. This CDR3 spans 15 amino acids. CDR1 LGHDT and CDR2 YNNKEL come from the germline V gene (reference sequence). CDR3 loop: CASSQLGQGSNEQFF. In DNA, the CDR3 is TGTGCCAGCAGCCAATTAGGACAGGGCAGCAATGAGCAGTTCTTC.

The chain uses TRBV29-1 and TRBJ1-1; 7 nucleotides match TRBD1. CDR1 is SQVTM, CDR2 ANQGSEA, per germline. V gave up 8 bases and J gave up 7 bases; unmatched junction bases: 19. The CDR3 sequence is 15 residues long. CDR3 in amino acids: CSFGAPTGSYYEAFF. The CDR3 bases are TGCAGCTTCGGGGCCCCGACAGGGAGTTACTATGAAGCTTTCTTT.

The chain is built from TRBV5-6 and TRBJ1-2; no definite D call. CDR3 size: 14 residues. V dropped 3 bases and J dropped 5 bases, with 14 bases sitting between them. The germline V gene encodes CDR1 SGHDT and CDR2 YYEEEE. The CDR3 DNA reads TGTGCCAGCAGCTGGGCCCCTAATGGGTATGGCTACACCTTC. It codes for CASSWAPNGYGYTF.

This sequence joins TRBV7-9 and TRBJ1-1; D unresolved. Germline CDR1 is SEHNR and CDR2 is FQNEAQ (reference sequence). Trimming cost V 4 bases and J 0 bases, with 6 bases left between them. CDR3 size: 13 residues. DNA for the CDR3: TGTGCCAGCAGCTGGAGTATGAACACTGAAGCTTTCTTT. Translating gives CASSWSMNTEAFF.

This clone was recorded once. The rearrangement joins TRBV18 to TRBJ2-5; a weak D match, TRBD1 (5 bases). This CDR3 is 14 amino acids long. V was cut by 8 bases and J by 1 base, with 14 bases left in between. Germline loops: CDR1 KGHSH, CDR2 LQKENI. CDR3 bases: TGTGCCAGCCAGGGAAAGGGGTTCCAAGAGACCCAGTACTTC. Translation: CASQGKGFQETQYF.

Points on this clone: Sequence at one end of the junction differs from germline and may be a read error. The chain carries TRBV7-9 and TRBJ2-7, with D uncertain. The germline CDR1 and CDR2 sequences are SEHNR and FQNEAQ (reference sequence). CDR3 length equals 12 residues. DNA of the CDR3: TGTGCCAGCAGCTTATCCTCCCACGAGCAGTACTTC. It is translated as CASSLSSHEQYF.

V gene TRBV11-2 combines with J gene TRBJ2-3; no reliable D call. Trimming left V 1 base short and J 0 bases short, with 2 bases between. In germline, CDR1 is SGHAT, CDR2 FQNNGV. CDR3 length equals 13 residues. CDR3 sequence reads: CASSLVSTDTQYF. CDR3 DNA sequence: TGTGCCAGCAGCTTAGTCAGCACAGATACGCAGTATTTT.

The chain is built from TRBV9 and TRBJ2-3; 10 bases are a match to TRBD2. This CDR3 has 16 residues. Trimming cost V 3 bases and J 1 base; bases outside gene matches: 5. Germline V gene data show CDR1 as SGDLS and CDR2 as YYNGEE. This CDR3 is CASSGLTSGRTDTQYF. CDR3 nucleotides: TGTGCCAGCAGCGGACTGACTAGCGGGCGCACAGATACGCAGTATTTT.

The rearrangement uses TRBV5-4 and TRBJ1-2; possible D gene TRBD1, 6 bases. The CDR3 is 14 amino acids. V was shortened by 4 bases and J by 1 base, with 11 bases between the two germline ends. CDR1 is SGHNT and CDR2 is YYREEE in the germline V gene (reference sequence). The CDR3 nucleotides are TGTGCCAGCAGCGCCCAACAGGGTAACTATGGCTACACCTTC. The encoded protein is CASSAQQGNYGYTF.

This clone came up once. The chain joins TRBV6-5 to TRBJ1-2; a weak D match, TRBD1 (6 bases). The CDR3 loop spans 15 amino acids. Trimming shortened V by 6 bases and J by 0 bases, and 14 bases separated the two germline ends. Germline V gene lookup returns CDR1 MNHEY and CDR2 SVGAGI. The CDR3 DNA reads as TGTGCCAGCAGACCTCCAGGGGTGGCTAACTATGGCTACACCTTC. Protein product: CASRPPGVANYGYTF.

The V call is TRBV10-3, the J call TRBJ2-7; TRBD1 matches 9 bases. Germline assignment: CDR1 ENHRY and CDR2 SYGVKD. V shed 9 bases, J shed 4 bases, and the junction held 1 base outside the gene matches. This CDR3 is 11 amino acids long. CDR3: CAMGQGYEQYF. The DNA of the CDR3 is TGTGCCATGGGACAGGGTTACGAGCAGTACTTC.

The rearrangement joins TRBV6-5 to TRBJ1-1; weak D call: TRBD1 (5 bases). Looked up from germline, CDR1 is MNHEY and CDR2 is SVGAGI. This CDR3 is 13 amino acids long. The ends were cut back, 11 bases at V and 6 bases at J, with 19 bases in the middle. In nucleotides, the CDR3 is TGTGCCGCCGGGCGACAGACCCCTCCTGAAGCTTTCTTT. Protein product: CAAGRQTPPEAFF.

The rearrangement joins TRBV7-9 to TRBJ1-1; 8 nucleotides align to TRBD1. V dropped 4 bases and J dropped 10; count of bases not matched to a gene: 5. The V gene's germline CDR1 is SEHNR and CDR2 FQNEAQ (reference sequence). This CDR3 comprises 12 residues. The CDR3 here is CASSSSGGSAFF. The CDR3 region has the DNA TGTGCCAGCAGCTCCTCAGGGGGCTCAGCTTTCTTT. The full variable domain, with the rest looked up from reference TRBV7-9 and TRBJ1-1, is DTGVSQNPRHKITKRGQNVTFRCDPISEHNRLYWYRQTLGQGPEFLTYFQNEAQLEKSRLLSDRFSAERPKGSFSTLEIQRTEQGDSAMYLCASSSSGGSAFFGQGTRLTVV.

The chain couples TRBV7-2 to TRBJ1-2; tentatively, D is TRBD1 (6 bases). This CDR3 region has 14 residues. Between the trimmed V and J ends, which lost 4 bases and 2 bases, there was a span of 11 bases. Germline CDR1 reads SGHTA; CDR2 reads FQGNSA. This chain's CDR3 is CASSSRQDNYGYTF. The CDR3 coding sequence is TGTGCCAGCAGCTCTCGACAGGACAACTATGGCTACACCTTC.

This chain links TRBV29-1 with TRBJ1-1, with D unclear. The CDR3 is made up of 13 amino acids. Germline V lookup: CDR1 SQVTM, CDR2 ANQGSEA. The CDR3 DNA is TGCAGTGCAAGACAAGGGAGTGGCACTGAAGCTTTCTTT. This translates into CSARQGSGTEAFF.

The chain has TRBV9 and TRBJ2-1; either TRBD1 or TRBD2 may supply D (6 bases each). With 0 bases removed from V and 9 bases from J, the gap between germline ends came to 16 bases. The germline gives CDR1 SGDLS, CDR2 YYNGEE. The CDR3 is 15 residues long. CDR3 loop: CASSVASVGGSEQFF. The CDR3 coding sequence is TGTGCCAGCAGCGTAGCTTCAGTAGGGGGGTCTGAGCAGTTCTTC.

This rearrangement joins TRBV7-9 to TRBJ2-3, with TRBD1 identical over 10 bases. Germline V gene lookup returns CDR1 SEHNR and CDR2 FQNEAQ (reference sequence). The length of the CDR3 is 11 residues. The DNA of the CDR3 is TGTGGGACAGGGGGGATCGATACGCAGTATTTT. It codes for CGTGGIDTQYF.

The gene calls are TRBV6-2 or TRBV6-3 and TRBJ2-1, with 12 bases aligning to TRBD2. V lost 0 bases and J lost 3; bases outside the gene matches: 12. CDR1 and CDR2 (germline): MNHEY, SVGEGT. CDR3 length: 20 residues. The CDR3 nucleotides are TGTGCCAGCAGTTACTCGATAGAGCTAGCGGGAGGGCCGGACTACAATGAGCAGTTCTTC. Translation gives CASSYSIELAGGPDYNEQFF.

The chain recombines TRBV27 with TRBJ1-1, with TRBD1 identical over 8 bases. Trimming cost V 4 bases and J 7 bases; bases outside gene matches: 2. Per the germline V gene, CDR1 is MNHEY and CDR2 is SMNVEV (reference sequence). The CDR3 is 12 amino acids. CDR3 bases: TGTGCCAGCAGTTCAGGACAGGGTGAAGCTTTCTTT. Amino acids: CASSSGQGEAFF.

The chain couples TRBV7-8 to TRBJ2-5; D is uncertain. The V end lost 0 bases, the J end lost 7 bases, and 9 bases lay between the germline ends. The CDR3 is 13 amino acids. Germline assignment: CDR1 SGHVS and CDR2 FQNEAQ. The CDR3 loop reads CASSLASLGTQYF. CDR3 bases: TGTGCCAGCAGCTTAGCGAGTCTTGGGACCCAGTACTTC. The full variable domain, its missing parts supplied by reference TRBV7-8 and TRBJ2-5, is GAGVSQSPRYKVAKRGQDVALRCDPISGHVSLFWYQQALGQGPEFLTYFQNEAQLDKSGLPSDRFFAERPEGSVSTLKIQRTQQEDSAVYLCASSLASLGTQYFGPGTRLLVL.

This clone appeared a few times. The rearrangement uses TRBV10-1 and TRBJ2-3, with 12 bases lining up with TRBD1. In germline, CDR1 is WNHNN, CDR2 SYGVQD (reference sequence). The CDR3 covers 14 residues. V lost 3 bases and J lost 6; bases outside the gene matches: 1. CDR3 in DNA: TGCGCCAGCAGTGATGGGACAGGGGGCGATACGCAGTATTTT. Encoded protein: CASSDGTGGDTQYF.

V is TRBV7-9 and J is TRBJ2-1; D gene ambiguous. The CDR3 sequence is 15 residues long. V was trimmed by 5 bases and J by 6 bases, leaving 17 bases between them. The germline V gene has CDR1 SEHNR and CDR2 FQNEAQ (reference sequence). The CDR3 protein is CASSISRTAPNEQFF. Here the CDR3 DNA reads TGTGCCAGCAGCATCAGCAGGACGGCTCCCAATGAGCAGTTCTTC.

The chain combines TRBV27 with TRBJ2-7; D is perhaps TRBD1 or TRBD2 (5 bases each). This CDR3 region has 13 residues. V was clipped by 4 bases and J by 4 bases, with 11 bases between them. Germline CDR1 MNHEY, CDR2 SMNVEV (reference sequence). CDR3 sequence: CASSSRDRYEQYF. The DNA for the CDR3 is TGTGCCAGCAGTTCACGGGACCGGTACGAGCAGTACTTC.

The CDR3 DNA reads as TGTGCCAGTAGTTCCCTTGGGGTTCACAATGAGCAGTTCTTC. Residues: CASSSLGVHNEQFF. The chain uses TRBV19 and TRBJ2-1; D remains ambiguous. Germline values: CDR1 LNHDA, CDR2 SQIVND (reference sequence). The ends were cut back, 5 bases at V and 5 bases at J, with 13 bases in the middle. The CDR3 covers 14 residues.

To note about this clone: Without the conserved terminal phenylalanine or tryptophan, this CDR3 likely stems from a read error. No DNA is shown, since the ends of the CDR3 on it are uncertain; the CDR3 is the one TCRdb lists. V and J are TRBV2 and TRBJ2-7; the D call in the table, TRBD2, was not verified against the DNA. The CDR3 has 13 amino acids, counting both end residues. The germline gives CDR1 SNHLY, CDR2 FYNNEI. CDR3 sequence: CASSAIGRERQDI.

As regards this clone: This sample also contains other DNA sequences that code for the same CDR3. This chain connects TRBV5-5 to TRBJ2-3; 9 positions match TRBD1. The CDR3 loop spans 14 amino acids. Losses at the gene ends were 4 bases for V and 3 bases for J; bases not matched to a gene: 3. Germline CDR1 and CDR2: SGHKS and YYEKEE (reference sequence). The CDR3 sequence: CASSQTGGTDTQYF. In DNA form, the CDR3 reads TGTGCCAGCAGCCAGACAGGGGGTACAGATACGCAGTATTTT.